This T cell receptor (beta chain) originates from a study of OX40 agonist ivuxolimab in advanced cancers. Across the whole study: Ivuxolimab is a fully human IgG2 antibody that activates OX40 (CD134). The study's findings and limits: Part of the nonresponder group also had normalized T-cell clonal expansion that was low.

Any history of autoimmune disease or systemic immunosuppression disqualified patients. A note on this clone: Its antigen is as yet unknown.

TCRdb keeps only in-frame clones here, not all; method: immunoSEQ multiplex PCR. The sample gives about 81,000 clones, about 93% of which show up once; over 11% is in the top ten. The CDR3 is 12 amino acids. Between the trimmed V and J ends, which lost 5 bases and 7 bases, there was a span of 9 bases. Germline V lookup: CDR1 WSHSY, CDR2 SAAADI. This TCR was recovered from an adult with an advanced solid tumor such as melanoma, head and neck, liver or kidney cancer. The chain has TRBV10-2 and TRBJ2-1; a weak D match, TRBD2 (5 bases). The sequences come from CD4+ or CD8+ T cells sorted from blood, collected in a trial of the OX40 agonist ivuxolimab. The CDR3, as DNA: TGCGCCAGCAGTCACGGGGTTAATGAGCAGTTCTTC. Encoded protein: CASSHGVNEQFF.